This T cell receptor beta chain was sequenced during a study of molecular identifiers for immune sequencing clone quantification. There are 15 residues in the CDR3. Germline V CDR1 and CDR2: LGHNT, FRNRAP. V was pared by 2 bases and J by 1 base, with 4 bases of the junction left unmatched. Regarding this clonotype: The antigen is unknown.

Bulk TCR libraries were made with methods that had been previously described and with listed TCR primers. A single record per CDR3 protein comes from TCRdb applying MiXCR to the PCR reads. The data show approximately 550,000 distinct CDR3 sequences, with about a fifth seen just once and more than 0.8% held by the top ten. Overall study findings and caveats: Sizes of highly expanded clones could be underestimated through identical TCRs sharing a barcode.

The V gene is TRBV12-5, the J gene TRBJ2-7, with 8 bases aligning to TRBD1. What was sequenced was naive CD8+ T cells from blood, with Jurkat cell RNA spiked in. Subset given: FACS-sorted CD8+CD4-CCR7+CD45RA+ naive T cells. The source is a human donor in good health. Some libraries in this study had Jurkat cell RNA spiked in. As DNA, the CDR3 is TGTGCTAGTGGTTTGCCTGACAGGGGTTCCTACGAGCAGTACTTC. Residues: CASGLPDRGSYEQYF.